The 3 T cell receptor beta chains presented below share a single source sample, sequenced in a study of breast tumors, draining lymph nodes, adjacent tissues. Each CDR3 protein gets one entry after TCRdb re-called the multiplex PCR reads with MiXCR. Among under 70,000 distinct CDR3 sequences listed, 43% were seen once. Sequenced input: breast tumor tissue. The receptors were sampled from a female donor with breast cancer. Some clones in this sample may be carry-over from other donors' samples.

This clonotype has ten or more counts. The genes are TRBV10-3 and TRBJ1-2; D is uncertain. V was cut by 5 bases and J by 4 bases, with 8 bases left in between. This CDR3 spans 12 amino acids. Germline V gene sequence: CDR1 ENHRY, CDR2 SYGVKD. CDR3 amino acids: CAISPGLYGYTF. The CDR3 DNA reads TGTGCCATCAGTCCGGGTCTCTATGGCTACACCTTC.

This chain connects TRBV15 to TRBJ1-2; D may be TRBD1 (5 bases). The CDR3 totals 15 residues. V was clipped by 3 bases and J by 8 bases, with 19 bases between them. Looked up from germline, CDR1 is LNHNV and CDR2 is YYDKDF (reference sequence). The DNA for the CDR3 is TGTGCCACCAGCAGTTCCGACAGAGACCAGTACGGCTACACCTTC. This sequence encodes CATSSSDRDQYGYTF.

This clonotype was observed once. The genes are TRBV10-2 and TRBJ2-7, with D unclear. CDR1 and CDR2 from the germline V gene are WSHSY and SAAADI. V was cut by 0 bases and J by 3 bases, with 6 bases left in between. The CDR3 totals 13 residues. Here the CDR3 reads CASSESSSYEQYF. The CDR3 nucleotides are TGCGCCAGCAGTGAGTCCAGCAGCTACGAGCAGTACTTC.